What follows is one T cell receptor (beta chain) and its context. The study sequenced TCR beta in blood CD8+ and CD4+ T cells. This sample was taken from a study of CD8 T cells in Susac syndrome. Random hexamers primed reverse transcription of roughly 0.45 to 1 ug RNA. TCRdb independently ran MiXCR on the immunoSEQ multiplex PCR reads; one entry per CDR3 protein. The data hold about 160,000 distinct CDR3 sequences, with roughly 95% observed a single time. Germline loops: CDR1 LGHNA, CDR2 YNFKEQ. V was trimmed by 3 bases and J by 4 bases, leaving 12 bases between them. CDR3 length: 15 amino acids. Sample: CD4+ T cells from PBMCs. The J gene is TRBJ1-4, the V gene TRBV4-2; D possibly corresponds to TRBD1 (5 bases). The receptor comes from a human donor with multiple sclerosis. The CDR3 sequence: CASSQVGTDNEKLFF. Here the CDR3 DNA reads TGTGCCAGCAGCCAGGTCGGGACGGATAATGAAAAACTGTTTTTT.